What follows are 20 T cell receptor beta chains derived from one specimen sequenced in a study of tumor-infiltrating lymphocytes in primary liver carcinoma. Both RNA and DNA were isolated together from roughly 20-30 mg of bulk tissue that had not been sorted. The input was approximately 500 ng total RNA; TCR beta cDNA was made from it with a constant-region primer. Amplification in three nested multiplex PCR rounds with slightly modified ARM-PCR gave rise to TCR beta libraries. The first two PCR rounds used TRBV1-TRBV30 primers with a Cbeta primer, approximately 10 cycles each. Using its own MiXCR run on the multiplex PCR reads, TCRdb lists one record per CDR3 protein. The sample shows roughly 200,000 distinct CDR3 sequences, over 80% of them seen only once. Sequenced input: tumor tissue from primary liver carcinoma. The receptors derive from a man aged 40-49 years with primary liver carcinoma and hepatitis B virus infection.

Regarding this clonotype: Relative to the germline gene, one junction end is altered; a read error may explain this. The CDR3 protein is CATSDYGETQYF. CDR3 sequence (DNA): TGTGCCACCAGTGATTACGGGGAGACCCAATACTTC. The V gene is TRBV10-3, the J gene TRBJ2-5; D is perhaps TRBD2 (5 bases). This CDR3 contains 12 residues. From germline, CDR1 is ENHRY and CDR2 SYGVKD.

As for this clonotype: The junction departs from germline at one end; a sequencing error may be responsible. The rearrangement joins TRBV5-6 to TRBJ2-5; D may be TRBD1 (6 bases). The CDR3 loop spans 15 amino acids. Germline V CDR1 and CDR2: SGHDT, YYEEEE. Here the CDR3 DNA reads TGTGTCAGCAGCTTTCCGGATTGGGGGCTCCAGACCCAGTACTTC. Translated: CVSSFPDWGLQTQYF.

V and J are TRBV29-1 and TRBJ2-3; D ambiguous. The CDR3 is 11 amino acids. CDR1 and CDR2 from the germline V gene are SQVTM and ANQGSEA. Here the CDR3 reads CSATQWSTQYF. Here the CDR3 DNA reads TGCAGTGCAACCCAGTGGTCCACGCAGTATTTT.

This clonotype was seen once. The chain employs TRBV5-1 and TRBJ2-3; D perhaps matches TRBD2 (5 bases). Germline-derived CDR1 and CDR2 are SGHRS and YFSETQ. The CDR3 sequence is 16 residues long. V lost 1 base and J 3 bases, leaving 15 bases between the germline ends. As DNA, the CDR3 is TGCGCCAGCAGCTTGAATGGCACGGGAAGAACAGATACGCAGTATTTT. Translated: CASSLNGTGRTDTQYF.

Note on this clonotype: A read error may produce the germline difference seen at one junction end. The J gene is TRBJ1-1, the V gene TRBV12-5; a possible D gene is TRBD1 (5 bases). This CDR3 comprises 13 residues. From germline, CDR1 is LGHNT and CDR2 FRNRAP. The CDR3 nucleotides are TGTGCTAGTCACGGGACGGGGAACATTGAAGATTTATTT. This codes for CASHGTGNIEDLF.

As concerns this clonotype: Mismatch with germline at one junction end may stem from a read error. The chain employs TRBV12-3 or TRBV12-4 and TRBJ2-5, with D unresolved. The CDR3 spans 13 residues. CDR3 in amino acids: CVSSLRSEETQYF. CDR3 nucleotides: TGTGTCAGCAGTTTGAGGTCAGAAGAGACTCAGTACTTC.

Concerning this clonotype itself: This may stem from a read error, because a much larger clone lies one nucleotide away. V gene TRBV28 combines with J gene TRBJ1-2; 7 bases are a match to TRBD1. Germline V lookup: CDR1 MDHEN, CDR2 SYDVKM. The CDR3 consists of 16 residues. The junction had 17 bases not matched to a gene; V was cut back by 7 bases and J by 6 bases. The CDR3 loop reads CASNPLRDREMDGYTF. The CDR3 DNA reads as TGTGCCAGCAATCCCTTAAGAGACAGGGAGATGGATGGCTACACCTTC.

This clonotype has a single count. A read error may account for a junction end that differs from germline. This sequence joins TRBV4-2 and TRBJ1-2; TRBD1 is a possible D gene (6 bases). Germline V CDR1 and CDR2: LGHNA, YNFKEQ. The CDR3 has 14 amino acids. In DNA, the CDR3 is TGTGCCAGCAGCCCTTTCGTCGGGAAGGGGGGCTACATCTTC. It encodes CASSPFVGKGGYIF.

On this clonotype itself: In this CDR3 the conserved last residue, phenylalanine or tryptophan, is missing, so a read error is likely. The J gene is TRBJ2-3, the V gene TRBV6-6; a possible D gene is TRBD2 (5 bases). From germline, CDR1 is MNHNY and CDR2 SVGAGI (reference sequence). V dropped 7 bases and J dropped 11 bases, with 16 bases sitting between them. The CDR3 consists of 12 residues. CDR3 coding DNA: TGTGCCAGCAATCTAGGACTGGAGATGCAGTATATT. Translating it yields CASNLGLEMQYI.

Details on this clonotype: Germline and junction disagree at one end, which may indicate a read error. The chain recombines TRBV4-1 with TRBJ2-5, with TRBD2 as a possible D gene (6 bases). CDR1 and CDR2 (germline): MGHRA, YSYEKL. CDR3 length: 14 residues. The CDR3 region has the DNA TGCGCCAGTAGCCTCACGGGGGAACAAGAGAGCCAGTACTTC. This translates into CASSLTGEQESQYF.

With regard to this clonotype: Compared with germline, one end of the junction differs, possibly owing to a read error. This rearrangement joins TRBV29-1 to TRBJ1-5; D remains unclear. CDR1 is SQVTM and CDR2 is ANQGSEA in the germline V gene. The CDR3 consists of 12 residues. CDR3 region: CSVARGGQPQLF. CDR3 DNA sequence: TGCAGCGTTGCTCGGGGAGGGCAGCCCCAGCTTTTT.

V gene TRBV7-2 combines with J gene TRBJ1-4, with 11 bases identical to TRBD1. V shed 5 bases, J shed 6 bases, and the junction held 5 bases outside the gene matches. CDR3 length equals 15 residues. Looked up from germline, CDR1 is SGHTA and CDR2 is FQGNSA. The CDR3 spells CASSRTGGADEKLFF. The CDR3 nucleotides are TGTGCCAGCAGCCGGACAGGGGGCGCGGATGAAAAACTGTTTTTT.

Regarding this clonotype: The junction departs from germline at one end; a sequencing error may be responsible. The CDR3 loop is CASSALAGWVNNEQLF. CDR3 sequence (DNA): TGTGCCAGCAGTGCCCTAGCGGGATGGGTGAACAATGAGCAGTTATTC. The rearrangement links TRBV14 to TRBJ2-1, with 9 bases identical to TRBD2. Germline V gene sequence: CDR1 SGHDN, CDR2 FVKESK. The CDR3 totals 16 residues.

The sample holds one count of this clonotype. This may be a read error: a much more frequent sequence differs by one nucleotide. This sequence joins TRBV28 and TRBJ2-5; D may correspond to TRBD1 or TRBD2 (7 bases each). Germline V gives CDR1 MDHEN, CDR2 SYDVKM. The CDR3 consists of 13 residues. This chain's CDR3 is CASSPGGGKTEYF. CDR3 sequence (DNA): TGTGCCAGCAGCCCAGGGGGAGGGAAGACCGAGTACTTC.

To note about this clonotype: Sequence at one end of the junction differs from germline and may be a read error. The rearrangement joins TRBV10-3 to TRBJ2-5, with D possibly TRBD2 on 6 matching bases. Looked up from germline, CDR1 is ENHRY and CDR2 is SYGVKD. This CDR3 region has 13 residues. The CDR3, as DNA: TGTGTCACCTTGGGACTCCCCCAAGAGACCCGGTACTTC. It is translated as CVTLGLPQETRYF.

Comments on this clonotype: The junction shows a germline mismatch at one end, possibly a read error. The rearrangement links TRBV12-3 or TRBV12-4 to TRBJ2-7; 10 positions match TRBD2. The CDR3 is 15 amino acids. The CDR3 nucleotides are TGTGCCAGCAAACAGGGGGGGGCTAGCGGGAGCGAGCAGTATTTC. It translates to CASKQGGASGSEQYF.

This rearrangement joins TRBV9 to TRBJ2-1; D remains unclear. Germline V gene sequence: CDR1 SGDLS, CDR2 YYNGEE. The CDR3 covers 14 residues. V was pared by 7 bases and J by 1 base, with 12 bases between. The DNA for the CDR3 is TGTGCCAGCTCTCCCGTGCTTTCCTACAATGAGCAGTTCTTC. This codes for CASSPVLSYNEQFF.

For this clonotype: Compared with germline, one end of the junction differs, possibly owing to a read error. The CDR3 DNA sequence: TGTGCCAACTGTTACGACAGGGGGGGCCCCGAGCAGTATTTC. It specifies CANCYDRGGPEQYF. The V gene is TRBV6-6, the J gene TRBJ2-7, with TRBD1 matching over 9 bases. The CDR3 is made up of 14 amino acids. Germline loops: CDR1 MNHNY, CDR2 SVGAGI (reference sequence).

This clonotype was observed a few times. It is likely a read error, because the conserved phenylalanine at the end of the CDR3 is missing. The limits of the CDR3 on the DNA are not certain, so only TCRdb's listed CDR3 is given. V is TRBV29-1 and J is TRBJ1-1. Both ends counted, the CDR3 spans 13 residues. Germline V lookup: CDR1 SQVTM, CDR2 ANQGSEA. The CDR3 loop reads CSVSNRGGTEAFL.

For this clonotype: This may come from a read error, since a much larger clone is one base off. CDR3 in amino acids: CANSLPGAMTEAFF. CDR3 sequence (DNA): TGCGCCAACAGCCTCCCGGGGGCTATGACTGAAGCTTTCTTT. The genes are TRBV5-1 and TRBJ1-1; D might be TRBD1 (6 bases). Germline V gives CDR1 SGHRS, CDR2 YFSETQ. The CDR3 loop spans 14 amino acids.